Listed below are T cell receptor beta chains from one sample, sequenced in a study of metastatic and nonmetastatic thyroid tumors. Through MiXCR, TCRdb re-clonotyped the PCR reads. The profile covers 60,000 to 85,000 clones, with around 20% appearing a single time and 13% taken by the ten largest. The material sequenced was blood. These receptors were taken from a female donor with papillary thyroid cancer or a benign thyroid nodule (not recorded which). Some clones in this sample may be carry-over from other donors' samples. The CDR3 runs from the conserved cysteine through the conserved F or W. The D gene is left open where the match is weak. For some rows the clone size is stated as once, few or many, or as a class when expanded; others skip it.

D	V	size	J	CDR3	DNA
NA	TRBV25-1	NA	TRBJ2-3	CASSGNYAGPPGRTDTQYF	TGTGCCAGCAGTGGGAACTACGCGGGACCACCGGGAAGGACAGATACGCAGTATTTT
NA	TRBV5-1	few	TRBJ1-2	CASSLDSLYGYTF	TGCGCCAGCAGCTTGGACAGCCTCTATGGCTACACCTTC
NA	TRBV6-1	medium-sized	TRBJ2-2	CASTRYTGELFF	TGTGCCAGCACTCGGTACACCGGGGAGCTGTTTTTT
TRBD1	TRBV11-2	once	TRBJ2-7	CASSSGTGGGEQYF	TGTGCCAGCAGCTCTGGGACAGGGGGCGGCGAGCAGTACTTC
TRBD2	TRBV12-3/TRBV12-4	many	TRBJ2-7	CASTLGAGGPYEQYF	TGTGCCAGCACCCTGGGGGCGGGAGGGCCCTACGAGCAGTACTTC
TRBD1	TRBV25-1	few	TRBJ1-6	CASSDLGQGDSPLHF	TGTGCCAGCAGTGATCTGGGACAGGGGGATTCACCCCTCCACTTT
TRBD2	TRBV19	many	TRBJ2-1	CASSRTSGPYNEQFF	TGTGCCAGTAGTCGGACTAGCGGGCCCTACAATGAGCAGTTCTTC
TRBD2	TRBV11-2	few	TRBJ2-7	CASSLLAGGTYEQYF	TGTGCCAGCAGCTTACTAGCGGGAGGGACCTACGAGCAGTACTTC
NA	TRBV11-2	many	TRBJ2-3	CASSSYGDTQYF	TGTGCCAGCAGTTCCTACGGCGATACGCAGTATTTT
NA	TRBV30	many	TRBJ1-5	CAWSVNPLWGGRQPQHF	TGTGCCTGGAGTGTAAACCCTCTTTGGGGGGGTCGGCAGCCCCAGCATTTT
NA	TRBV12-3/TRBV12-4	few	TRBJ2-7	CASSLGVVYEQYF	TGTGCCAGCAGTTTAGGGGTTGTGTACGAGCAGTACTTC
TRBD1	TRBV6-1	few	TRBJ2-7	CASSEYVGGIYEQYF	TGTGCCAGCAGTGAATATGTAGGGGGCATCTACGAGCAGTACTTC
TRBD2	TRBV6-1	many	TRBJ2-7	CASSEIAGGGTGYEQYF	TGTGCCAGCAGTGAAATAGCGGGGGGCGGGACGGGGTACGAGCAGTACTTC
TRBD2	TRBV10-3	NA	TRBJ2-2	CAISAWTSWRSAGELFF	TGTGCCATCAGCGCCTGGACTAGCTGGAGGTCGGCCGGGGAGCTGTTTTTT
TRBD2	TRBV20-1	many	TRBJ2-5	CSAPLAGMETQYF	TGCAGTGCTCCACTAGCGGGAATGGAGACCCAGTACTTC
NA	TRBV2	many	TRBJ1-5	CASSESRFSNQPQHF	TGTGCCAGCAGTGAATCCAGGTTTAGCAATCAGCCCCAGCATTTT
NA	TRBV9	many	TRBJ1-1	CASSLTGDPDTEAFF	TGTGCCAGCAGCCTAACAGGTGACCCAGACACTGAAGCTTTCTTT
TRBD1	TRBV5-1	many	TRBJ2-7	CASSLDFRGRYEQYF	TGCGCCAGCAGCTTGGACTTCAGGGGGCGCTACGAGCAGTACTTC
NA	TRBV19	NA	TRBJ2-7	CASSIGTAYEQYF	TGTGCCAGTAGTATAGGGACGGCATACGAGCAGTACTTC
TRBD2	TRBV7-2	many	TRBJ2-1	CASSALAGVYNEQFF	TGTGCCAGCAGCGCATTAGCGGGGGTCTACAATGAGCAGTTCTTC